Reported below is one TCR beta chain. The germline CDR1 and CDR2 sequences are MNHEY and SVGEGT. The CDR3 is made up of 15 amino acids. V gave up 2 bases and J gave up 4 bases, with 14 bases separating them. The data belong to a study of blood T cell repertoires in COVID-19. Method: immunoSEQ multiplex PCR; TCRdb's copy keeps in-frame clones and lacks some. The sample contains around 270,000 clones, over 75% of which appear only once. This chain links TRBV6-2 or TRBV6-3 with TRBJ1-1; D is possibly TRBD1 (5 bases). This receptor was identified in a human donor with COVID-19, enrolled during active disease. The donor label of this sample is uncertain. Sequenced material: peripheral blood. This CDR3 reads CASSYPSQGRTEAFF. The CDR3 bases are TGTGCCAGCAGTTACCCCTCGCAGGGCCGCACTGAAGCTTTCTTT.